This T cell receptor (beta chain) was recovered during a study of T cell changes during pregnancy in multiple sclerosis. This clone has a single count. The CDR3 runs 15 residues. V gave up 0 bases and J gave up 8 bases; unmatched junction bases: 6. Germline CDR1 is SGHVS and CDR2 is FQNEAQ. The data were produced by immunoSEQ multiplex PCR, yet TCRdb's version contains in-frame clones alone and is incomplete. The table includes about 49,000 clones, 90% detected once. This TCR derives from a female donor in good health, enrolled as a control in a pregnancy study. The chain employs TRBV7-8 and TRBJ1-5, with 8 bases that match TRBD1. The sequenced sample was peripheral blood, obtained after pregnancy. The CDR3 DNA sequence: TGTGCCAGCAGCTTAGCGGGACAGGCATCGAAGCCCCAGCATTTT. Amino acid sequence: CASSLAGQASKPQHF.